The clone carrying this T cell receptor (beta chain) was detected a few times. This record belongs to a study of T cells after yellow fever vaccination. They built TCR cDNA with 5'RACE template switching, a step that put in a universal primer site and UMIs. TCRdb reprocessed the 5' RACE reads with MiXCR, giving one entry per CDR3 protein. The repertoire includes roughly 520,000 distinct CDR3 sequences, less than 25% of them detected once, and about 16% sits in the top ten. The CDR3 has 14 residues. CDR1 is SGHTA and CDR2 is FQGNSA in the germline V gene. Trimming removed 6 bases at V and 3 bases at J, with 12 bases between.

The source material was PBMCs, sampled less than 25 days after the first yellow fever vaccination. The receptor was isolated from a man aged 18-30 years who received the YFV17D yellow fever vaccine. The J gene is TRBJ2-4, the V gene TRBV7-2, with D uncertain. The CDR3 reads CASRQPLGKNIQYF. The DNA of the CDR3 is TGTGCCAGCAGACAACCACTGGGCAAAAACATTCAGTACTTC. The whole variable domain, filled in from reference TRBV7-2 and TRBJ2-4, reads GAGVSQSPSNKVTEKGKDVELRCDPISGHTALYWYRQSLGQGLEFLIYFQGNSAPDKSGLPSDRFSAERTGGSVSTLTIQRTQQEDSAVYLCASRQPLGKNIQYFGAGTRLSVL.